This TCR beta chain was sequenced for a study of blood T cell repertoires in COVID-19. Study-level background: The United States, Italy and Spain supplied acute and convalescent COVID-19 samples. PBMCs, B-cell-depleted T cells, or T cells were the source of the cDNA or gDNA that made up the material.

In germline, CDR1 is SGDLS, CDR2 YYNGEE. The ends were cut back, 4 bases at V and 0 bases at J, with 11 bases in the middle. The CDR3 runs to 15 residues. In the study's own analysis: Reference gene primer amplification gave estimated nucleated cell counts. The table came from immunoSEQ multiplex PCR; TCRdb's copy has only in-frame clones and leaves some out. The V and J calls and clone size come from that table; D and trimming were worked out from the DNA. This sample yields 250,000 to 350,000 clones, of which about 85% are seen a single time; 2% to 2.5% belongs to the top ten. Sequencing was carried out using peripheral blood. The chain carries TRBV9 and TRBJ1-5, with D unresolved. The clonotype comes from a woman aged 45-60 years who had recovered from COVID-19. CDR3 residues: CASSREVNSNQPQHF. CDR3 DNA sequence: TGTGCCAGCAGCCGAGAGGTGAATAGCAATCAGCCCCAGCATTTT.